A single sample gave rise to the 19 T cell receptor beta chains below, sequenced in a study of tumor-infiltrating lymphocytes in oesophageal squamous cell carcinoma. TCRdb reanalysed the PCR reads using MiXCR and keeps one entry per CDR3 protein. The table lists 18,000 or so distinct CDR3 sequences, around 43% of them singletons. Specimen: normal esophageal tissue next to the tumor. The receptors originated from a male donor with esophageal squamous cell carcinoma.

The chain recombines TRBV12-3 or TRBV12-4 with TRBJ2-5; either TRBD1 or TRBD2 may fit D (5 bases each). V lost 6 bases to trimming and J lost 5 bases, with 19 bases between them. There are 15 residues in the CDR3. The CDR3 loop is CASSLRHGAQETQYF. For the CDR3, the DNA is TGTGCCAGCAGCCTCAGACACGGGGCTCAGGAGACCCAGTACTTC.

The sample holds a few counts of this clonotype. The J gene is TRBJ2-5, the V gene TRBV12-3 or TRBV12-4, with D possibly TRBD2 on 6 matching bases. Gene TRBJ2-1 matches the end of the DNA better, so the J call may be wrong. This CDR3 is built from 14 residues. CDR3 sequence (DNA): TGTGCCAGCAGTTTGGGCGGGAACTACAATGAGCAGTTCTTC. Its translation is CASSLGGNYNEQFF.

The chain employs TRBV28 and TRBJ1-1; TRBD1 might be the D (6 bases). There are 13 residues in the CDR3. Germline-derived CDR1 and CDR2 are MDHEN and SYDVKM. V gave up 10 bases and J gave up 3 bases, with 15 bases separating them. DNA of the CDR3: TGTGCCACCTATCTCGCAGGGGACACTGAAGCTTTCTTT. This translates into CATYLAGDTEAFF.

Points on this clonotype: A read error may account for a junction end that differs from germline. This chain connects TRBV7-3 to TRBJ2-1, with no clear D. The CDR3 runs to 15 residues. The germline V gene encodes CDR1 SGHTA and CDR2 FQGTGA. CDR3 protein: CASSGAPSSYNKQFF. For the CDR3, the DNA is TGTGCCAGCAGCGGAGCCCCGAGCTCCTACAATAAGCAGTTCTTC.

The genes are TRBV3-1 and TRBJ1-2, with 8 bases identical to TRBD1. The CDR3 consists of 14 residues. Germline lookup yields CDR1 LGHDT and CDR2 YNNKEL (reference sequence). V lost 4 bases, J lost 4 bases, and 5 bases stayed unmatched. The CDR3 nucleotides read TGTGCCAGCAGCCCTTCGGGACAGGTCTATGGCTACACCTTC. Protein sequence: CASSPSGQVYGYTF.

For this clonotype: With a much larger clone just one base away, this may be a read error. V is TRBV28 and J is TRBJ2-7; no firm D call. V was cut by 5 bases and J by 7 bases, with 18 bases left in between. Looked up from germline, CDR1 is MDHEN and CDR2 is SYDVKM. CDR3 length equals 14 residues. CDR3 nucleotide sequence: TGTGCCAGCAGTGTCCGGACGAAAAACAATGAGCAGTACTTC. This sequence encodes CASSVRTKNNEQYF.

As regards this clonotype: The conserved phenylalanine or tryptophan normally closing the CDR3 is absent here, so this likely arose from a read error. The DNA is omitted, as the CDR3 cannot be located on it reliably, and the CDR3 follows TCRdb's listing. The chain joins TRBV27 to TRBJ2-5; TRBD1, the table's D call, lacks a check against the DNA. The CDR3 sequence runs 17 residues, both termini included. Germline assignment: CDR1 MNHEY and CDR2 SMNVEV (reference sequence). This CDR3 is CASSSGTGMNSPLHFGN.

Remarks on this clonotype: The germline gene is not matched at one end of the junction; a read error may be the cause. This chain uses TRBV12-3 or TRBV12-4 with TRBJ2-3; unclear D gene. The last part of the DNA fits TRBJ1-1 better; the J call may be wrong. The CDR3 consists of 13 residues. For the CDR3, the DNA is TGTGCCAGCCGTTTACGGGTGAACACTGAAGCTTTCTTT. Residues: CASRLRVNTEAFF.

The chain joins TRBV29-1 to TRBJ2-6; maybe TRBD1 (5 bases). TRBJ2-7 explains the end of the DNA better; the J call may be wrong. This CDR3 comprises 11 residues. Germline-derived CDR1 and CDR2 are SQVTM and ANQGSEA. The CDR3 loop is CSVVGVHEQYF. The CDR3 DNA follows: TGCAGCGTTGTAGGGGTTCACGAGCAGTACTTC.

The chain recombines TRBV10-1 with TRBJ2-5, with D possibly matching TRBD1 (5 bases). The J call may be faulty, since TRBJ2-7 better matches the DNA end. The CDR3 consists of 14 residues. Looked up from germline, CDR1 is WNHNN and CDR2 is SYGVQD (reference sequence). DNA for the CDR3: TGCGCCAGCAGTGAGTCGGACAAGCTCTACGAGCAGTACTTC. Translating gives CASSESDKLYEQYF.

This clonotype came up a few times. The chain has TRBV20-1 and TRBJ2-5; D is unresolved. The closer fit of TRBJ2-7 to the DNA end suggests the J call may be wrong. The length of the CDR3 is 13 residues. Looked up from germline, CDR1 is DFQATT and CDR2 is SNEGSKA (reference sequence). The CDR3 region is CSASRASSYEQYF. In nucleotides, the CDR3 is TGCAGTGCTAGTAGGGCTAGCTCCTACGAGCAGTACTTC.

The genes are TRBV7-4 and TRBJ2-5, with D hard to call. Germline lookup yields CDR1 SGHVT and CDR2 SQSDAQ. There are 15 residues in the CDR3. Trimming pared 1 base from V and 0 bases from J, leaving 9 bases between. The CDR3 DNA reads as TGTGCCAGCAGCTTAGTTTTGGGGTACCAAGAGACCCAGTACTTC. The encoded protein is CASSLVLGYQETQYF. Complete variable domain (other parts from reference TRBV7-4 and TRBJ2-5): GAGVSQSPRYKVAKRGRDVALRCDSISGHVTLYWYRQTLGQGSEVLTYSQSDAQRDKSGRPSGRFSAERPERSVSTLKIQRTEQGDSAVYLCASSLVLGYQETQYFGPGTRLLVL.

The chain carries TRBV7-6 and TRBJ2-2; TRBD2 aligns across 7 bases. The CDR3 has 12 residues. The J segment lost 9 bases and the V segment lost 4 bases, leaving 2 bases of the junction unmatched. Per germline, CDR1 SGHVS and CDR2 FNYEAQ. CDR3 DNA: TGTGCCAGCAGCTCCGGGAGGTGGGAGCTGTTTTTT. Its translation: CASSSGRWELFF.

The rearrangement uses TRBV7-3 and TRBJ2-7; D gene unclear. The end of the DNA fits TRBJ1-2 better, so the J call may be wrong. This CDR3 region has 13 residues. The germline V gene has CDR1 SGHTA and CDR2 FQGTGA. The CDR3 DNA reads TGTGCCAGCAGCTTATCAGGACTGGGTGGCTACACCTTC. This gives the protein CASSLSGLGGYTF.

This clonotype was found many times. The chain carries TRBV12-3 or TRBV12-4 and TRBJ2-1; 11 nucleotides align to TRBD2. The CDR3 spans 18 residues. V shed 5 bases and J 0 bases; nucleotides not matched to a gene: 9. The CDR3 region is CASSGLAGPRSSYNEQFF. The DNA for the CDR3 is TGTGCCAGCAGTGGACTAGCGGGTCCCAGGAGCTCCTACAATGAGCAGTTCTTC.

The V and J genes are TRBV11-1 and TRBJ2-6; D possibly uses TRBD1 or TRBD2 (5 bases each). The end of the DNA aligns better with TRBJ2-1, so the J call may be wrong. In germline, CDR1 is SGHAT, CDR2 FQDESV (reference sequence). The CDR3 runs to 16 residues. CDR3 region: CASSFWGRTQMGEQFF. The CDR3 DNA is TGTGCCAGCAGCTTCTGGGGACGTACACAAATGGGTGAGCAGTTCTTC.

The chain joins TRBV7-6 to TRBJ2-7; no definite D call. The V gene lost 3 bases and the J gene lost 3 bases, with 12 bases spanning the gap. Germline CDR1 reads SGHVS; CDR2 reads FNYEAQ. The CDR3 totals 14 residues. CDR3 residues: CASSFGPRNYEQYF. CDR3 coding DNA: TGTGCCAGCAGCTTCGGGCCCAGAAACTACGAGCAGTACTTC. The full variable domain, its missing parts supplied by reference TRBV7-6 and TRBJ2-7, is GAGVSQSPRYKVTKRGQDVALRCDPISGHVSLYWYRQALGQGPEFLTYFNYEAQQDKSGLPNDRFSAERPEGSISTLTIQRTEQRDSAMYRCASSFGPRNYEQYFGPGTRLTVT.

The chain uses TRBV7-2 and TRBJ2-7; the D is unclear. The tail of the sequence fits TRBJ2-5 better, so the J call may be wrong. The CDR3 loop spans 18 amino acids. CDR1 is SGHTA, CDR2 FQGNSA, per germline. CDR3 loop: CASSPKDRGTFTRETQYF. The CDR3 nucleotides are TGTGCCAGCAGCCCCAAGGATCGTGGCACCTTCACTCGAGAGACCCAGTACTTC.

The gene calls are TRBV5-1 and TRBJ2-3, with 12 bases aligning to TRBD1. Trimming at V came to 5 bases and at J to 1 base, leaving 11 bases not matched to a gene. Germline assignment: CDR1 SGHRS and CDR2 YFSETQ. The length of the CDR3 is 18 residues. The CDR3 region has the DNA TGCGCCAGCAGAAGAACCGGGACAGGGGGCTCAGGCACAGATACGCAGTATTTT. Translated: CASRRTGTGGSGTDTQYF.